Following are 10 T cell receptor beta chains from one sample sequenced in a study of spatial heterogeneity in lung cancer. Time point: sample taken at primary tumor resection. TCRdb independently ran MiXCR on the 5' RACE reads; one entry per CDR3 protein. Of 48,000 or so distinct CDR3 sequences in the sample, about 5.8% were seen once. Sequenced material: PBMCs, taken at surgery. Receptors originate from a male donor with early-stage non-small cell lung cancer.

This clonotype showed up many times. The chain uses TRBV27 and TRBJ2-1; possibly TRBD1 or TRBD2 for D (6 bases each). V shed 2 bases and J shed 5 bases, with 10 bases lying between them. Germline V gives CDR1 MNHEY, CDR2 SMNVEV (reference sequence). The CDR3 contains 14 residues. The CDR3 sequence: CASSLRGPDNEQFF. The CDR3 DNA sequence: TGTGCCAGCAGTTTACGGGGGCCGGACAATGAGCAGTTCTTC.

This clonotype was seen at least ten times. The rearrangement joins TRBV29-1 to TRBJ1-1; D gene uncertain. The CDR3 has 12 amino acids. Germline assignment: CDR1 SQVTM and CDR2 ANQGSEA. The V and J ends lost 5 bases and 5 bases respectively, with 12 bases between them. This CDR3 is CSVSHTRTEAFF. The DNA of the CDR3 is TGCAGCGTTTCCCACACACGGACTGAAGCTTTCTTT.

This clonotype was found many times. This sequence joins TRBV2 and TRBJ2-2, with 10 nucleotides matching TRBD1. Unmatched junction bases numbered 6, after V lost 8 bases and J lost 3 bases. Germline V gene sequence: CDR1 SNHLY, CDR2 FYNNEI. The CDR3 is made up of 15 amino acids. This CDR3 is CASLPGQGYTGELFF. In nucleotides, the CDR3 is TGTGCCAGCCTCCCGGGACAGGGGTACACCGGGGAGCTGTTTTTT.

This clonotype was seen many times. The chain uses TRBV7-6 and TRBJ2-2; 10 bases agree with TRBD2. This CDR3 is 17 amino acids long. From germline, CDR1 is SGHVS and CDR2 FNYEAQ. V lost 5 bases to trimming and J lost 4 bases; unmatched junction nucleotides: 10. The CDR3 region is CASSATASGRTTGELFF. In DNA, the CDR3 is TGTGCCAGCAGCGCCACCGCTAGCGGGAGAACCACCGGGGAGCTGTTTTTT.

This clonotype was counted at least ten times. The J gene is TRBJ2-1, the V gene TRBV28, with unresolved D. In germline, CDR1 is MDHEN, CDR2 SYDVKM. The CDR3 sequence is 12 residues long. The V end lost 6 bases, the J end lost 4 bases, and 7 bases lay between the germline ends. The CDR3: CASSPQYNEQFF. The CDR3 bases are TGTGCCAGCAGCCCTCAGTACAATGAGCAGTTCTTC. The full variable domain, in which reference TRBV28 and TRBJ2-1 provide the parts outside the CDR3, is DVKVTQSSRYLVKRTGEKVFLECVQDMDHENMFWYRQDPGLGLRLIYFSYDVKMKEKGDIPEGYSVSREKKERFSLILESASTNQTSMYLCASSPQYNEQFFGPGTRLTVL.

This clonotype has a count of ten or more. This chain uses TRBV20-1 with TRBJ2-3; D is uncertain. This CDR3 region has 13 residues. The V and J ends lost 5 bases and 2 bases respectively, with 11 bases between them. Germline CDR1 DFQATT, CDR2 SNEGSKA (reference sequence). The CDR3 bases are TGCAGTGCTCTTGGCCCTGACACAGATACGCAGTATTTT. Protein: CSALGPDTDTQYF.

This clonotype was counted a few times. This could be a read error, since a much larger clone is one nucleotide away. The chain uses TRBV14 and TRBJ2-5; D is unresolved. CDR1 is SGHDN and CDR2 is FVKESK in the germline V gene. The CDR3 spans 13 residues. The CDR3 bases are TGTGTCAGCAGCCAAGATCGGCGGGAGACCCAGTACTTC. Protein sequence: CVSSQDRRETQYF. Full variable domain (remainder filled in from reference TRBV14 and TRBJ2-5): EAGVTQFPSHSVIEKGQTVTLRCDPISGHDNLYWYRRVMGKEIKFLLHFVKESKQDESGMPNNRFLAERTGGTYSTLKVQPAELEDSGVYFCVSSQDRRETQYFGPGTRLLVL.

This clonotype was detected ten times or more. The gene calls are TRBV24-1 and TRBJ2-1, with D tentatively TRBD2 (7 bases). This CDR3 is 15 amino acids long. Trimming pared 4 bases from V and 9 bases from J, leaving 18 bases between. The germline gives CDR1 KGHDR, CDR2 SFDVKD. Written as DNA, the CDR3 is TGTGCCACCAGTGACCGGACTAGGGGGGTCAGTGAGCAGTTCTTC. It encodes CATSDRTRGVSEQFF.

CDR3 sequence: CASSPGSNTEAFF. In DNA, the CDR3 is TGTGCCAGCAGCCCCGGTAGCAACACTGAAGCTTTCTTT. This chain uses TRBV25-1 with TRBJ1-1; D ambiguous. Germline CDR1 MGHDK, CDR2 SYGVNS. The length of the CDR3 is 13 residues. V was trimmed by 6 bases and J by 2 bases, leaving 10 bases between them.

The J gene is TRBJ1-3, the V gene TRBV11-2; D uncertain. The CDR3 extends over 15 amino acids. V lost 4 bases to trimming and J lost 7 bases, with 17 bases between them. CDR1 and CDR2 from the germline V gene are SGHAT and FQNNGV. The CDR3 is CASSSAGSLRNTIYF. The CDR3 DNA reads TGTGCCAGCAGCTCCGCCGGGAGTTTAAGGAACACCATATATTTT.